The rows below give T cell receptor beta chains drawn from one sample of a study of radiation and T cells in renal cell carcinoma. Sequencing was performed with immunoSEQ multiplex PCR; in TCRdb, only in-frame clones are kept and a portion is missing. The sample carries more than 15,000 clones, approximately 49% recorded once. The sample here was tumor tissue, taken from a patient whose treatment included radiotherapy and nephrectomy. The receptor set was obtained from a woman aged 55-69 years with renal cell carcinoma. The CDR3 runs from the conserved cysteine through the conserved F or W. Fields, in order: V gene, J gene, D gene, clone size, CDR3 DNA, CDR3 protein. A D gene is named only where the DNA matches it firmly. Clone size, where shown, is once, few, many, or a class for clones that have expanded.

V gene: TRBV27; J gene: TRBJ2-5; D gene: .; clone size: .; CDR3 DNA: TGTGCCAGCAGTCGGGAAGGGGGGATACCGGAGACCCAGTACTTC; CDR3 protein: CASSREGGIPETQYF
V gene: TRBV25-1; J gene: TRBJ1-5; D gene: .; clone size: few; CDR3 DNA: TGTGCCAGCAGTGAATCAAACAGAAGGGCCCTGCCGGTCCAGCCCCAGCATTTT; CDR3 protein: CASSESNRRALPVQPQHF
V gene: TRBV5-6; J gene: TRBJ2-1; D gene: .; clone size: .; CDR3 DNA: TGTGCCAGCGAGGATAATAGCGCCTACAATGAGCAGTTCTTC; CDR3 protein: CASEDNSAYNEQFF
V gene: TRBV2; J gene: TRBJ1-4; D gene: .; clone size: .; CDR3 DNA: TGTGCCAGCATGACAGATGCGGATGAAAAACTGTTTTTT; CDR3 protein: CASMTDADEKLFF
V gene: TRBV5-4; J gene: TRBJ2-7; D gene: .; clone size: .; CDR3 DNA: TGTGCCAGCAGCTTGGCCTCCTTAAGGGGAATCCACGAGCAGTACTTC; CDR3 protein: CASSLASLRGIHEQYF
V gene: TRBV27; J gene: TRBJ1-5; D gene: .; clone size: many; CDR3 DNA: TGTGCCAGCAGTTTAGTGGCACAACAGCCCCAGCATTTT; CDR3 protein: CASSLVAQQPQHF
V gene: TRBV9; J gene: TRBJ1-4; D gene: .; clone size: .; CDR3 DNA: TGTGCCAGCAGCGTATTAGGGGGTAATGAAAAACTGTTTTTT; CDR3 protein: CASSVLGGNEKLFF
V gene: TRBV28; J gene: TRBJ1-2; D gene: .; clone size: .; CDR3 DNA: TGTGCCAGCAGCCGACAGGTCTTGGGTGGCTACACCTTC; CDR3 protein: CASSRQVLGGYTF
V gene: TRBV6-1; J gene: TRBJ2-7; D gene: TRBD1; clone size: many; CDR3 DNA: TGTGCCAGCACCATGGACAGGGATAACGAGCAGTACTTC; CDR3 protein: CASTMDRDNEQYF
V gene: TRBV6-6; J gene: TRBJ2-3; D gene: TRBD2; clone size: many; CDR3 DNA: TGTGCCAGCAGTTATTCCCTGGGGGGGGGTCCGGATACGCAGTATTTT; CDR3 protein: CASSYSLGGGPDTQYF
V gene: TRBV5-1; J gene: TRBJ1-1; D gene: .; clone size: .; CDR3 DNA: TGCGCCAGCAGCACCGGGGGGACTAAGAACACTGAAGCTTTCTTT; CDR3 protein: CASSTGGTKNTEAFF
V gene: TRBV7-3; J gene: TRBJ2-5; D gene: TRBD1; clone size: many; CDR3 DNA: TGTGCCAGCAGCCCGGACAGGGGGCTGGCGAGGGAGACCCAGTACTTC; CDR3 protein: CASSPDRGLARETQYF
V gene: TRBV5-4; J gene: TRBJ2-3; D gene: .; clone size: .; CDR3 DNA: TGTGCCAGCAGCTTGCAGTTCACAGATACGCAGTATTTT; CDR3 protein: CASSLQFTDTQYF
V gene: TRBV9; J gene: TRBJ1-3; D gene: .; clone size: once; CDR3 DNA: TGTGCCAGCAGCGTAGTAGGCGCGAGCTCTGGAAACACCATATATTTT; CDR3 protein: CASSVVGASSGNTIYF
V gene: TRBV5-6; J gene: TRBJ2-7; D gene: .; clone size: few; CDR3 DNA: TGTGCCAGCAGCCGCAGGCTGACTTCGACCTACGAGCAGTACTTC; CDR3 protein: CASSRRLTSTYEQYF
V gene: TRBV6-5; J gene: TRBJ2-1; D gene: TRBD1; clone size: .; CDR3 DNA: TGTGCCAGCAGTGAAGAGACAGGGTGGAATGAGCAGTTCTTC; CDR3 protein: CASSEETGWNEQFF
V gene: TRBV7-9; J gene: TRBJ2-3; D gene: .; clone size: .; CDR3 DNA: TGTGCCAGCAGCCAACTCGTTCTCACAGATACGCAGTATTTT; CDR3 protein: CASSQLVLTDTQYF
V gene: TRBV7-2; J gene: TRBJ2-1; D gene: .; clone size: .; CDR3 DNA: TGTGCCAGCAGCTCAGACAGAAGCAATGAGCAGTTCTTC; CDR3 protein: CASSSDRSNEQFF
V gene: TRBV7-2; J gene: TRBJ1-5; D gene: .; clone size: .; CDR3 DNA: TGTGCCAGCAGCTTGGTAACAGTTACTAATCAGCCCCAGCATTTT; CDR3 protein: CASSLVTVTNQPQHF
V gene: TRBV6-1; J gene: TRBJ1-2; D gene: .; clone size: .; CDR3 DNA: TGTGCCAGCAGAGATACAGGCGGGAACTATGGCTACACCTTC; CDR3 protein: CASRDTGGNYGYTF
V gene: TRBV4-1; J gene: TRBJ2-2; D gene: TRBD2; clone size: few; CDR3 DNA: TGCGCCAGCAGCCACAACTGGAGAGCGGGAGGGGGGTCCGGGGAGCTGTTTTTT; CDR3 protein: CASSHNWRAGGGSGELFF
V gene: TRBV9; J gene: TRBJ2-7; D gene: TRBD1; clone size: .; CDR3 DNA: TGTGCCAGCAGCGTAGGGACAGGGGGTTTTTACGAGCAGTACTTC; CDR3 protein: CASSVGTGGFYEQYF
V gene: TRBV14; J gene: TRBJ2-7; D gene: .; clone size: few; CDR3 DNA: TGTGCCAGCAGCCGTAACTGGCCCACCTACGAGCAGTACTTC; CDR3 protein: CASSRNWPTYEQYF
V gene: TRBV10-3; J gene: TRBJ1-2; D gene: .; clone size: few; CDR3 DNA: TGTGCCATCAGTGAGTCGGGTAGGGTAAATGGCTACACCTTC; CDR3 protein: CAISESGRVNGYTF
V gene: TRBV6-1; J gene: TRBJ1-1; D gene: .; clone size: few; CDR3 DNA: TGTGCCAGCAGTGATCGGACAGAGCTAAAGGACACTGAAGCTTTCTTT; CDR3 protein: CASSDRTELKDTEAFF
V gene: TRBV4-1; J gene: TRBJ2-1; D gene: .; clone size: once; CDR3 DNA: TGCGCCAGCAGCCAAGAAGGAGGGGGGGAGGCCAATGAGCAGTTCTTC; CDR3 protein: CASSQEGGGEANEQFF
V gene: TRBV9; J gene: TRBJ2-7; D gene: .; clone size: once; CDR3 DNA: TGTGCCAGCAGCGTAGGAATCACAGGGACCACCTACGAGCAGTACTTC; CDR3 protein: CASSVGITGTTYEQYF
V gene: TRBV7-6; J gene: TRBJ2-5; D gene: .; clone size: once; CDR3 DNA: TGTGCCAGCAGCTCCTCCCCAGCCGAGACCCAGTACTTC; CDR3 protein: CASSSSPAETQYF
V gene: TRBV7-3; J gene: TRBJ2-1; D gene: .; clone size: .; CDR3 DNA: TGTGCCAGCAGCCCATTTGGGAATTTGGACAATGAGCAGTTCTTC; CDR3 protein: CASSPFGNLDNEQFF
V gene: TRBV11-2; J gene: TRBJ2-7; D gene: .; clone size: few; CDR3 DNA: TGTGCCAGCCGGGGGACGGTCTCCTACGAGCAGTACTTC; CDR3 protein: CASRGTVSYEQYF
V gene: TRBV27; J gene: TRBJ1-1; D gene: .; clone size: few; CDR3 DNA: TGTGCCAGCAGTGATGGACGGGAAGCTTTCTTT; CDR3 protein: CASSDGREAFF
V gene: TRBV5-4; J gene: TRBJ2-7; D gene: .; clone size: few; CDR3 DNA: TGTGCCAGCAGCGTGATAGCGATCGGCGAGCAGTACTTC; CDR3 protein: CASSVIAIGEQYF
V gene: TRBV29-1; J gene: TRBJ2-6; D gene: .; clone size: .; CDR3 DNA: TGCAGCGCCAATTCTGGGGCCAACGTCCTGACTTTC; CDR3 protein: CSANSGANVLTF
V gene: TRBV19; J gene: TRBJ1-1; D gene: TRBD1; clone size: .; CDR3 DNA: TGTGCCAGTAGCGACAGGGTGAACACTGAAGCTTTCTTT; CDR3 protein: CASSDRVNTEAFF